Listed here is a single TCR beta chain. Its antigen remains unknown. This sample is drawn from a study of vaccination and CD4 T cells after COVID-19. Indicated time point: late sampling 161 to 241 days after vaccination in three convalescent patients. Documented treatment: approximately nine-day PBMC culture with coronavirus spike peptide pools or control peptides (ViraFEST assay). The Oncomine TCR Beta short-read assay was applied to DNA of cultured CD4+ T cells. Using its own MiXCR run on the PCR reads, TCRdb lists one record per CDR3 protein. The data show some 21,000 distinct CDR3 sequences, around 46% seen once. This CDR3 region has 15 residues. V was cut by 4 bases and J by 5 bases, with 18 bases left in between. Germline loops: CDR1 SGHNT, CDR2 YYREEE (reference sequence).

The material was CD4+ T cells from blood, cultured in vitro, obtained about 7 months after SARS-CoV-2 vaccination. This sequence was found in a human donor who had recovered from COVID-19. The chain combines TRBV5-4 with TRBJ1-1, with a possible D match to TRBD1 (5 bases). Written as DNA, the CDR3 is TGTGCCAGCAGCCACATCACCAGGGCAAGGACTGAAGCTTTCTTT. Its translation: CASSHITRARTEAFF.